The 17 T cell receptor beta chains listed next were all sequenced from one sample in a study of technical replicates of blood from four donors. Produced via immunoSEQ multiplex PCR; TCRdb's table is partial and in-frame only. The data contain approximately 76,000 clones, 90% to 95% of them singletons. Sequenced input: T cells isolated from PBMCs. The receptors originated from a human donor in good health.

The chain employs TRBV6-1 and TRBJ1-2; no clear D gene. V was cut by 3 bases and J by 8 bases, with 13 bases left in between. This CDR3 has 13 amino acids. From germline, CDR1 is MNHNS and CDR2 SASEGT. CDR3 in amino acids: CASSDKPIKGYTF. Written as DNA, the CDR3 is TGTGCCAGCAGTGATAAACCTATCAAGGGCTACACCTTC.

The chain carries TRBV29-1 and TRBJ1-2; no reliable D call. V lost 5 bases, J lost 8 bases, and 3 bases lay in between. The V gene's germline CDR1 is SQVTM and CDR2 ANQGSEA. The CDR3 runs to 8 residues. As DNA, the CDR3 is TGCAGCGTTTCGGGCTACACCTTC. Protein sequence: CSVSGYTF.

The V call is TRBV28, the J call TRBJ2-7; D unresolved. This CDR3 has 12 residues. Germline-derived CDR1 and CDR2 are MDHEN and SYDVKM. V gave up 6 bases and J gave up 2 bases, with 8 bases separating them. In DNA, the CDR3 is TGTGCCAGCAGCCTCCTTACCTACGAGCAGTACTTC. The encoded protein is CASSLLTYEQYF. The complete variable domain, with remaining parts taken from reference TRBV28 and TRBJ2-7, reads DVKVTQSSRYLVKRTGEKVFLECVQDMDHENMFWYRQDPGLGLRLIYFSYDVKMKEKGDIPEGYSVSREKKERFSLILESASTNQTSMYLCASSLLTYEQYFGPGTRLTVT.

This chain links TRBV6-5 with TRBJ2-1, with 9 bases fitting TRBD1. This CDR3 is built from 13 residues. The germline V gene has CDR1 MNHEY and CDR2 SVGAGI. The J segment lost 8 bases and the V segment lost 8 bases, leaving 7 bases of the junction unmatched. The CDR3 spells CASGDRERDEQFF. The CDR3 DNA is TGTGCCAGCGGGGACAGGGAGAGGGATGAGCAGTTCTTC.

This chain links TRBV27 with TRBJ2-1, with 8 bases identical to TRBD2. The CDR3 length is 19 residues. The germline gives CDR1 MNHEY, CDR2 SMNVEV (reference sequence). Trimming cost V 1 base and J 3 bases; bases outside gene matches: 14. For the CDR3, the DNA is TGTGCCAGCAGTTTATGGGCCCCTTGGAAGCGGGAGTTCTACAATGAGCAGTTCTTC. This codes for CASSLWAPWKREFYNEQFF.

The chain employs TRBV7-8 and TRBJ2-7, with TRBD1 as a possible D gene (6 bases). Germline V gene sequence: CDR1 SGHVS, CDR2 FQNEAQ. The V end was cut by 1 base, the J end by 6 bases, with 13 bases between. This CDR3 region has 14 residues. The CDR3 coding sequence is TGTGCCAGCAGCTTAGAACAGGGCGCTAGCGAGCAGTACTTC. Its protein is CASSLEQGASEQYF.

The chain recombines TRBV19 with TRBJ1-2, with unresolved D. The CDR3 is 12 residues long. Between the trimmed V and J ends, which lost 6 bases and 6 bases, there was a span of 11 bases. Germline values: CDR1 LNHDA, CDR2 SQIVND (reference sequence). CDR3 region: CASSRPANGYTF. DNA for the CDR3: TGTGCCAGTAGCAGGCCGGCGAATGGCTACACCTTC.

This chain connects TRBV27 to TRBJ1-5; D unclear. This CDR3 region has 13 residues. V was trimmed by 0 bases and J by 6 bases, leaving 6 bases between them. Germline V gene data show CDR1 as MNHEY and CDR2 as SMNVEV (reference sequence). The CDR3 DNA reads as TGTGCCAGCAGTTTATCCGTGGCTCAGCCCCAGCATTTT. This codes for CASSLSVAQPQHF.

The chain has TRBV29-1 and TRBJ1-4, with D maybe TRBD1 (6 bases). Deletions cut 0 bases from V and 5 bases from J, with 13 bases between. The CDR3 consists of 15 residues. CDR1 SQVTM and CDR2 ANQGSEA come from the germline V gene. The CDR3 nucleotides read TGCAGCGTTGAAGAATCGGGACAAGGAAATGAAAAACTGTTTTTT. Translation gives CSVEESGQGNEKLFF.

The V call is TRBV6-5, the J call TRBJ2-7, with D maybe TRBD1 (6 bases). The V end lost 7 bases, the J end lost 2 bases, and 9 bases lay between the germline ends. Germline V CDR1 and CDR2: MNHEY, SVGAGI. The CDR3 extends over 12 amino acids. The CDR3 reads CASKGVTYEQYF. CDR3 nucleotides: TGTGCCAGCAAGGGGGTAACCTACGAGCAGTACTTC.

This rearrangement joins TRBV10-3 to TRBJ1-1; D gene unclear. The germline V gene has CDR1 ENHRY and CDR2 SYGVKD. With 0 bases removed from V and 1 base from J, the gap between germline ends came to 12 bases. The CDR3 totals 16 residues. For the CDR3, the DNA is TGTGCCATCAGTGAGTCGGGCAGCGGCAGGAACACTGAAGCTTTCTTT. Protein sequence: CAISESGSGRNTEAFF.

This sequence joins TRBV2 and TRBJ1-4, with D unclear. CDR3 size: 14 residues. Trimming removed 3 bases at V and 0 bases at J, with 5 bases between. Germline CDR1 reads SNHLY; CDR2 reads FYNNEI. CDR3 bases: TGTGCCAGCAGTGACGGTACAACTAATGAAAAACTGTTTTTT. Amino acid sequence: CASSDGTTNEKLFF.

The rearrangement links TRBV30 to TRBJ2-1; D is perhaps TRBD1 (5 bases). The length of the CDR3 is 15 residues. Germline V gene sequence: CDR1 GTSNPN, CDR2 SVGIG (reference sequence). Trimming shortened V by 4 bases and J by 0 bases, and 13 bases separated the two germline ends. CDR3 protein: CAWTGFLSSYNEQFF. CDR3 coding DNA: TGTGCCTGGACAGGGTTTTTAAGCTCCTACAATGAGCAGTTCTTC. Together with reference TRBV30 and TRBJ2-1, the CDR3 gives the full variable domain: SQTIHQWPATLVQPVGSPLSLECTVEGTSNPNLYWYRQAAGRGLQLLFYSVGIGQISSEVPQNLSASRPQDRQFILSSKKLLLSDSGFYLCAWTGFLSSYNEQFFGPGTRLTVL.

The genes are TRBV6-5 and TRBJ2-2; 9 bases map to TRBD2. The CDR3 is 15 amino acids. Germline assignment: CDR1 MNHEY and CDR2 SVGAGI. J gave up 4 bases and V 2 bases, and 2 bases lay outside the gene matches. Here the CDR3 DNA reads TGTGCCAGCAGTTACCCGACTAGCGGCACCGGGGAGCTGTTTTTT. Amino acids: CASSYPTSGTGELFF.

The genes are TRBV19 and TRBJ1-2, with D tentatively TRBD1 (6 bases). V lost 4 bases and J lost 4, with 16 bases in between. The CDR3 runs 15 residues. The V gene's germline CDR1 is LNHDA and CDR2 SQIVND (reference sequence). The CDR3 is CASSRPQRGTYGYTF. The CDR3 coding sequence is TGTGCCAGTAGTAGGCCCCAGAGGGGGACCTATGGCTACACCTTC.

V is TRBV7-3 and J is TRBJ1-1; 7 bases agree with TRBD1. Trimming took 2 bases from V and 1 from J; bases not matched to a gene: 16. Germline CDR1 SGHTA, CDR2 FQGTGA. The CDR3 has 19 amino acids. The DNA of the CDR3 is TGTGCCAGCAGCTTACGGTCCCCCATCATTGGGACAGAGAACACTGAAGCTTTCTTT. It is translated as CASSLRSPIIGTENTEAFF.

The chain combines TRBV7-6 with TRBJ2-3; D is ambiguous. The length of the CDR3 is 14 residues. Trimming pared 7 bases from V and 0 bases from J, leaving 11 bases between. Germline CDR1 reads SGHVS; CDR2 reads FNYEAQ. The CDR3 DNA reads TGTGCCAGCATCCCTCTTACTAGCACAGATACGCAGTATTTT. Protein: CASIPLTSTDTQYF.